This T cell receptor beta chain comes out of a study of T cell repertoires in cytomegalovirus infection. Across the whole study: It was the public TCR beta signatures that indicated both CMV infection and matching HLA type.

The CDR3 covers 14 residues. The V end was cut by 5 bases, the J end by 4 bases, with 14 bases between. Germline CDR1 is SGHVS and CDR2 is FQNEAQ. Study conclusions and caveats: People with CMV and the relevant HLA were identified by cumulative public TCR beta family frequency.

TCRdb reanalysed the reads using MiXCR and keeps one entry per CDR3 protein. The profile shows fewer than 700,000 distinct CDR3 sequences, approximately 24% of them singletons. This clonotype has ten or more counts. What it recognizes is unknown. Sequencing was carried out using CD8+ T cells from PBMCs. The chain has TRBV7-8 and TRBJ1-2, with a tentative D call TRBD1 (5 bases). The sequence was obtained from a human donor in good health (CMV status not recorded). Some clones in this sample may be carry-over from other donors' samples. CDR3 in amino acids: CASSVQVDGYGYTF. CDR3 DNA: TGTGCCAGCAGCGTACAGGTGGATGGCTATGGCTACACCTTC.